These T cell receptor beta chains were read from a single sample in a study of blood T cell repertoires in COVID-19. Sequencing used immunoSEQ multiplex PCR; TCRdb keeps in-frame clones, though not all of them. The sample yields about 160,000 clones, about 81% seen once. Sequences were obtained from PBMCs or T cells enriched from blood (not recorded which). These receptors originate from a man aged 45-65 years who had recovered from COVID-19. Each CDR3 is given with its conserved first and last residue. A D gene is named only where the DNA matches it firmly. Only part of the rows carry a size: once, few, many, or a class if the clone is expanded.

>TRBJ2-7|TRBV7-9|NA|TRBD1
CASSLGLSGTGSYEQYF
TGTGCCAGCAGCTTAGGCCTTTCAGGGACAGGGTCCTACGAGCAGTACTTC
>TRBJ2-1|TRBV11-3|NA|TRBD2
CASSRGGDYNEQFF
TGTGCCAGCAGCCGGGGGGGGGACTACAATGAGCAGTTCTTC
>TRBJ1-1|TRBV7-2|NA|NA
CASSLGQVNTEAFF
TGTGCCAGCAGCTTAGGACAAGTAAACACTGAAGCTTTCTTT
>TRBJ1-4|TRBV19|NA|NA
CASSTGPANEKLFF
TGTGCCAGTAGTACCGGTCCGGCTAATGAAAAACTGTTTTTT
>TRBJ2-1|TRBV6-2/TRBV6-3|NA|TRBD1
CASSYPGQGVDNEQFF
TGTGCCAGCAGTTACCCTGGACAGGGGGTGGACAATGAGCAGTTCTTC
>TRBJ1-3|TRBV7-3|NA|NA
CASSSSPGGSSGNTIYF
TGTGCCAGCAGCTCCTCCCCGGGGGGAAGCTCTGGAAACACCATATATTTT
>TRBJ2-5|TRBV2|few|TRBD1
CASRRQGVQETQYF
TGTGCCAGCAGAAGACAGGGTGTACAAGAGACCCAGTACTTC
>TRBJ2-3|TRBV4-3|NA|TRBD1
CASSQDWTGLTDTQYF
TGCGCCAGCAGCCAAGATTGGACAGGGCTCACAGATACGCAGTATTTT
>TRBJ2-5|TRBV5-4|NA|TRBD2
CAYLPGLAGEETQYF
TGTGCCTACCTGCCGGGACTAGCGGGGGAAGAGACCCAGTACTTC
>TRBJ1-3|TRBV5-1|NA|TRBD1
CASSLVAGGNSGNTIYF
TGCGCCAGCAGCTTGGTGGCAGGGGGCAACTCTGGAAACACCATATATTTT
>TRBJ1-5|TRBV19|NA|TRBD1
CASSKDRGPNQPQHF
TGTGCCAGTAGCAAAGACAGGGGGCCCAATCAGCCCCAGCATTTT
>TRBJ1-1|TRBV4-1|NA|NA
CASSPLPSGAAEAFF
TGCGCCAGCAGCCCCTTACCTTCAGGGGCGGCTGAAGCTTTCTTT
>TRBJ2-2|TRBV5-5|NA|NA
CASSGTFNTGELFF
TGTGCCAGCAGCGGGACTTTTAACACCGGGGAGCTGTTTTTT
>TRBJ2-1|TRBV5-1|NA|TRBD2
CASSLGTSGKGGNEQFF
TGCGCCAGCAGCTTGGGAACTAGCGGGAAGGGCGGGAATGAGCAGTTCTTC
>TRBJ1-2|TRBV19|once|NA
CASRSGGASGYTF
TGTGCCAGTAGGTCGGGAGGGGCATCTGGCTACACCTTC
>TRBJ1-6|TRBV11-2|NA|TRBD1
CASSSLGDRGSPLHF
TGTGCCAGCAGCAGTCTTGGGGACAGGGGTTCACCCCTCCACTTT
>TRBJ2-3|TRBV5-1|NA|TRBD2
CASSFNTAGGLDTQYF
TGCGCCAGCAGCTTTAATACAGCGGGGGGGCTTGATACGCAGTATTTT
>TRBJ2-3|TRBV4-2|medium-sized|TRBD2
CASSQDQAGGTDTQYF
TGTGCCAGCAGCCAAGACCAAGCGGGGGGCACAGATACGCAGTATTTT
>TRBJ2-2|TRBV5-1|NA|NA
CASSLVAGNTGELFF
TGCGCCAGCAGCTTGGTGGCAGGGAACACCGGGGAGCTGTTTTTT
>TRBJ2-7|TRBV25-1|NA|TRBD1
CASSEYWQPTGGDEQYF
TGTGCCAGCAGTGAATATTGGCAACCGACAGGGGGAGACGAGCAGTACTTC
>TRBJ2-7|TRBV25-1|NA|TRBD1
CASSDRDRGSYEQYF
TGTGCCAGCAGTGACCGGGACAGGGGATCCTACGAGCAGTACTTC
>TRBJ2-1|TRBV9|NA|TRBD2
CASSGTSGGPAEQFF
TGTGCCAGCAGCGGGACTAGCGGGGGGCCCGCTGAGCAGTTCTTC
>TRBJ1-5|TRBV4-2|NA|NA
CASSQDLAIVQPQHF
TGTGCCAGCAGCCAAGATCTCGCGATTGTCCAGCCCCAGCATTTT
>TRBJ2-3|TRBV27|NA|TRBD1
CASSPTGASTDTQYF
TGTGCCAGCAGTCCGACAGGGGCGAGCACAGATACGCAGTATTTT
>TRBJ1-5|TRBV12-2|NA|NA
CASRLVPWAPNQPQHF
TGTGCAAGTCGCTTAGTTCCTTGGGCCCCTAATCAGCCCCAGCATTTT
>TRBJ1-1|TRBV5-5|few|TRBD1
CASSRTGGNTEAFF
TGTGCCAGCAGCCGGACAGGAGGAAACACTGAAGCTTTCTTT
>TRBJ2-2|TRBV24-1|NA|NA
CATSDTTGTNTGELFF
TGTGCCACCAGCGATACGACAGGAACGAACACCGGGGAGCTGTTTTTT
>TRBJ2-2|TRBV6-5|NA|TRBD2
CASELRGGNTGELFF
TGTGCCAGCGAATTACGGGGGGGGAACACCGGGGAGCTGTTTTTT
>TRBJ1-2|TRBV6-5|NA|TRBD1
CASSYSRTGGGYGYTF
TGTGCCAGCAGTTACTCGAGGACAGGGGGCGGTTATGGCTACACCTTC
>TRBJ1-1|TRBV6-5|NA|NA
CASTPGVGGNTEAFF
TGTGCCAGCACCCCGGGGGTAGGAGGGAACACTGAAGCTTTCTTT
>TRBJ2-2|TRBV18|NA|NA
CASSPGASGELFF
TGTGCCAGCTCACCAGGGGCGTCCGGGGAGCTGTTTTTT
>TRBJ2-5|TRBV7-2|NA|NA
CASSLARQQETQYF
TGTGCCAGCAGCTTAGCGCGTCAACAAGAGACCCAGTACTTC
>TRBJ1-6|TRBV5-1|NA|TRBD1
CASSGTGPRYNSPLHF
TGCGCCAGCAGCGGGACAGGGCCGCGCTATAATTCACCCCTCCACTTT
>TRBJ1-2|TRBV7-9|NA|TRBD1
CASGQAGNYGYTF
TGTGCCAGCGGACAGGCGGGGAACTATGGCTACACCTTC
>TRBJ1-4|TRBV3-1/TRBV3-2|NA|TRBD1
CASSQIGGGEKLFF
TGTGCCAGCAGCCAAATAGGGGGCGGCGAAAAACTGTTTTTT
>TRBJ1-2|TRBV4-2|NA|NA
CASSQDPRPSNYGYTF
TGTGCCAGCAGCCAAGACCCCCGTCCTTCTAACTATGGCTACACCTTC
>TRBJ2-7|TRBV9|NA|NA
CASSVGVVTTYEQYF
TGTGCCAGCAGCGTAGGCGTGGTAACCACCTACGAGCAGTACTTC
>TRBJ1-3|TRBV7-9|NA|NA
CASSLRTGFGNTIYF
TGTGCCAGCAGCCTCCGGACTGGATTTGGAAACACCATATATTTT
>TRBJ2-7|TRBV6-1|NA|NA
CASSEHQQAPVEQYF
TGTGCCAGCAGTGAGCATCAACAGGCCCCAGTCGAGCAGTACTTC
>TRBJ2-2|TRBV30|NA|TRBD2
CAWSLAGGSGELFF
TGTGCCTGGAGCTTAGCGGGGGGGTCCGGGGAGCTGTTTTTT
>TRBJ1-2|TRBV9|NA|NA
CASSVEGRGSYGYTF
TGTGCCAGCAGCGTAGAGGGGAGGGGAAGCTATGGCTACACCTTC
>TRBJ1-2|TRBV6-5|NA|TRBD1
CASSYSTGYGYTF
TGTGCCAGCAGTTACTCGACAGGGTATGGCTACACCTTC
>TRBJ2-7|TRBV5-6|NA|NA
CASSPVDRSYEQYF
TGTGCCAGCAGCCCCGTCGACAGGTCCTACGAGCAGTACTTC
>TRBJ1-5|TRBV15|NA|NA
CATSRDFGASLQPQHF
TGTGCCACCAGCAGAGATTTTGGGGCCAGTCTACAGCCCCAGCATTTT
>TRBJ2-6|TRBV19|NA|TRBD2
CASSIVLAVTSGANVLTF
TGTGCCAGTAGTATAGTCCTAGCGGTGACCTCTGGGGCCAACGTCCTGACTTTC
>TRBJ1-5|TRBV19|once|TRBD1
CASSPDRASNQPQHF
TGTGCCAGTAGCCCGGACAGGGCAAGCAATCAGCCCCAGCATTTT
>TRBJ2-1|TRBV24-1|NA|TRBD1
CATSEARQGAEQFF
TGTGCCACCAGTGAGGCCCGACAGGGGGCTGAGCAGTTCTTC
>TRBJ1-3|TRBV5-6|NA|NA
CASSLFRGQNTIYF
TGTGCCAGCAGCTTATTTCGAGGGCAAAACACCATATATTTT
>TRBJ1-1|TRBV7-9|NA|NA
CASSLSGRGTEAFF
TGTGCCAGCAGCTTGTCAGGGCGGGGGACTGAAGCTTTCTTT
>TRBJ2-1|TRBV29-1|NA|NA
CSSLLEGAYNEQFF
TGCAGCTCCTTGTTGGAAGGGGCTTACAATGAGCAGTTCTTC
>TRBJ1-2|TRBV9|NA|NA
CASSVAAEGFYGYTF
TGTGCCAGCAGCGTAGCCGCTGAGGGTTTCTATGGCTACACCTTC
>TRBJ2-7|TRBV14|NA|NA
CASSQGGHGYEQYF
TGTGCCAGCAGCCAAGGCGGTCATGGCTACGAGCAGTACTTC
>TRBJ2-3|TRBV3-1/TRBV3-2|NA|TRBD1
CASSQAGQLLDTQYF
TGTGCCAGCAGCCAAGCGGGACAGTTATTGGATACGCAGTATTTT
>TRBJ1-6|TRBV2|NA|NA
CASTSFGADHSPLHF
TGTGCCAGCACCTCATTTGGGGCAGATCATTCACCCCTCCACTTT
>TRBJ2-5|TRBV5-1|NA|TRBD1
CASSSVTGAETQYF
TGCGCCAGCAGCTCGGTGACAGGGGCAGAGACCCAGTACTTC
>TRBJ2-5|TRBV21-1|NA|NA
CASSNGLAGSQETQYF
TGTGCCAGCAGCAATGGACTAGCGGGATCCCAAGAGACCCAGTACTTC
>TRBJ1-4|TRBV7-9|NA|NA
CASSLASGSVHEKLFF
TGTGCCAGCAGCTTAGCGTCCGGGTCAGTCCATGAAAAACTGTTTTTT
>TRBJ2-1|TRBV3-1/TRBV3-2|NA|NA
CASSQWSRNEQFF
TGTGCCAGCAGCCAGTGGAGTCGCAATGAGCAGTTCTTC